This T cell receptor beta chain emerged from a study of T cell changes during pregnancy in multiple sclerosis. The data were produced by immunoSEQ multiplex PCR, yet TCRdb's version contains in-frame clones alone and is incomplete. The sample yields around 50,000 clones, about 92% seen once. Looked up from germline, CDR1 is MGHRA and CDR2 is YSYEKL. Trimming shortened V by 3 bases and J by 3 bases, and 14 bases separated the two germline ends. The CDR3 is made up of 15 amino acids. This TCR derives from a female donor with multiple sclerosis, enrolled in a pregnancy study. The V call is TRBV4-1, the J call TRBJ1-1; D possibly corresponds to TRBD1 (5 bases). The sequencing used CD8+ T cells from peripheral blood mononuclear cells, collected in the second trimester of pregnancy. Here the CDR3 reads CASSHSPRGDTEAFF. For the CDR3, the DNA is TGCGCCAGCAGCCACTCACCACGGGGGGACACTGAAGCTTTCTTT.